This T cell receptor beta chain was sequenced in a study of T-cell memory formation after mild COVID-19. The germline CDR1 and CDR2 sequences are LNHDA and SQIVND (reference sequence). CDR3 size: 13 residues. Trimming took 9 bases from V and 9 from J, leaving 18 bases between them. TCRdb used MiXCR to reprocess the 5' RACE reads, holding one entry per CDR3 protein. The sample has around 370,000 distinct CDR3 sequences, approximately 21% seen once. The sample was PBMCs or a T cell subset sorted from them (not recorded which). The sequence derives from an adult woman who had mild COVID-19 (a few samples of this study predate the infection). Cell type and time point are not known. This chain links TRBV19 with TRBJ2-1; possibly TRBD2 for D (7 bases). The CDR3 spells CASDSKGGLEQFF. The DNA for the CDR3 is TGTGCCAGCGATTCTAAGGGGGGGCTTGAGCAGTTCTTC.